The T cell receptor (beta chain) under discussion was sequenced for a study of T-cell reconstitution after alpha-beta-depleted transplantation in children. Researchers prepared the TCRbeta library using unique molecular identifiers, the study reports. TCRdb reprocessed the PCR reads via MiXCR and lists one record per CDR3 protein. Of about 610,000 distinct CDR3 sequences listed, roughly a tenth are singletons. This clonotype was found many times. The V gene's germline CDR1 is KGHSH and CDR2 LQKENI. The CDR3 is made up of 14 amino acids. The V segment lost 6 bases and the J segment 4 bases; nucleotides outside the gene matches: 4.

The source is a human donor who donated a stem cell graft to a child with acute myeloid leukemia. The chain combines TRBV18 with TRBJ2-2; TRBD2 matches at 8 bases. The sequencing used PBMCs from the stem cell graft donor, collected from the stem cell graft. The CDR3 nucleotides read TGTGCCAGCTCTGTAGCGGGATTCACCGGGGAGCTGTTTTTT. It translates to CASSVAGFTGELFF.